This T cell receptor beta chain was recorded in a study of metastatic and nonmetastatic thyroid tumors. Study details: Repertoires were compared across blood and tumor or nodule tissue from malignant and benign thyroid patients.

Study-wide points: Reportedly, malignant thyroid tumors had significantly higher TCR beta diversity than benign nodules, in blood and tumor.

The sample holds many counts of this clone. Antigen: not known. All patients reached thyroid surgery having received no treatment beforehand. Germline CDR1 SGHNT, CDR2 YYREEE (reference sequence). CDR3 length equals 14 residues. The ends were cut back, 0 bases at V and 7 bases at J, with 12 bases in the middle. From the PCR reads, TCRdb re-called clones with MiXCR. Among 14,000 or so clones listed, roughly a third were seen once. This sequence originates from a male donor with papillary thyroid cancer or a benign thyroid nodule (not recorded which). Some clones in this sample may be carry-over from other donors' samples. V and J are TRBV5-4 and TRBJ2-3; a possible D gene is TRBD1 (7 bases). Sequenced sample: tumor tissue. CDR3 DNA: TGTGCCAGCAGCTTGGGACAGGGACTTTATACGCAGTATTTT. Translation gives CASSLGQGLYTQYF.